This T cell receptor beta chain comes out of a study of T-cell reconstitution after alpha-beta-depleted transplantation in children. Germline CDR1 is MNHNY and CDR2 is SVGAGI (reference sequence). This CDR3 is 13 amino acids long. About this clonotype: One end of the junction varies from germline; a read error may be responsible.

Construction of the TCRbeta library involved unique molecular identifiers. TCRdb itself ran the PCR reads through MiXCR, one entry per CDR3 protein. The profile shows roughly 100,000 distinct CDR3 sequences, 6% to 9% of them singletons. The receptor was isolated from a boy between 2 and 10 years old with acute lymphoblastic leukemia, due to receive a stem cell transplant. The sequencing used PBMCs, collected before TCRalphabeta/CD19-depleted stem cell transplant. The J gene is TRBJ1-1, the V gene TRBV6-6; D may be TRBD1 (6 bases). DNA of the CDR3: TGTGCCAGCAGGCAGTCAGGGGACACTCAAGCTTTCTTT. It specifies CASRQSGDTQAFF.